This T cell receptor delta chain originates from a study of γδ T cells in repeated Plasmodium falciparum infection. Bulk repertoires came from Vgamma9/Vdelta2+ or Vdelta2-negative gammadelta T cells flow-sorted from PBMC. TCRdb ran CATT on the multiplex PCR reads. The sample has around 89,000 delta-chain clones, 1.4% seen once. Germline V gene sequence: CDR1 TSWWSYY, CDR2 QGS. Germline trimming cut 3 bases from V and 6 bases from J; bases unmatched to any gene: 26. The CDR3 sequence is 21 residues long. V gene TRDV1 combines with J gene TRDJ1; 9 bases line up with TRDD3. TCRdb is silent on the J gene; assignment here came from matching the DNA to germline. Sample: gamma-delta T cells from blood. This sequence was found in a pool of human donors (malaria-infected and uninfected, not separated). The CDR3 loop reads CALGDTQRSYSLGDPSYKLIF. As DNA, the CDR3 is TGTGCTCTTGGGGACACTCAACGTTCCTACTCCCTGGGGGATCCCTCATATAAACTCATCTTT.